This T cell receptor (beta chain) came from a study of CD8 T cells in Susac syndrome. Study background: When blood was drawn, patients with Susac syndrome were on intravenous immunoglobulin alone, on corticosteroids, or therapy-naive. Broader study findings: In Susac syndrome, CD4+ T cell repertoires lacked any clonal expansion. The study's TCR sequencing and HLA analysis covered a relatively small number of individuals, and the study acknowledged this.

It was with random hexamers that roughly 0.45 to 1 ug RNA was reverse transcribed. TCR beta CDR3 was amplified by immunoSEQ covering 54 Vbeta and 13 Jbeta. TCRdb itself ran the immunoSEQ multiplex PCR reads through MiXCR, one entry per CDR3 protein. Found here are under 200,000 distinct CDR3 sequences, under 97% of them singletons; the top ten hold 0.075% to 0.1%. About this clonotype: What it binds is not known.

The CDR3 runs 14 residues. V was trimmed by 3 bases and J by 1 base, leaving 8 bases between them. CDR1 is MRHNA, CDR2 SNTAGT, per germline. The chain has TRBV6-4 and TRBJ2-3; D gene uncertain. Specimen: CD4+ T cells from PBMCs. This TCR was recovered from a human donor with Susac syndrome. CDR3 loop: CASSDDWGTDTQYF. As DNA, the CDR3 is TGTGCCAGCAGTGATGACTGGGGCACAGATACGCAGTATTTT.